Listed here are 18 T cell receptor beta chains from one sample, sequenced in a study of T cells in Graves' hyperthyroidism and ophthalmopathy. The source material, RNA transcripts, was used to amplify TCR beta CDR3 regions. The TCR CDR3 was amplified in a first-round RT-PCR using the HTBI primer set. TCRdb recomputed calls from the multiplex PCR reads with MiXCR, one row per CDR3 protein. The repertoire consists of 750,000 to 950,000 distinct CDR3 sequences, with around 38% occurring once and the leading ten covering 8.9%. The material sequenced was blood. These TCRs come from a man aged 18-30 years with Graves' hyperthyroidism.

At least ten counts were recorded for this clonotype. V gene TRBV7-8 combines with J gene TRBJ2-5; possibly TRBD1 for D (5 bases). Per germline, CDR1 SGHVS and CDR2 FQNEAQ. Trimming stripped 7 bases from V and 6 bases from J, with 15 bases between. The CDR3 is 13 residues long. This chain's CDR3 is CASKTRVSQTQYF. The CDR3 nucleotides are TGTGCCAGCAAGACCAGGGTCAGTCAGACCCAGTACTTC.

This clonotype was seen only a few times. The chain couples TRBV5-1 to TRBJ1-4, with D unresolved. Per the germline V gene, CDR1 is SGHRS and CDR2 is YFSETQ. This CDR3 contains 14 residues. Trimming cost V 3 bases and J 7 bases, with 13 bases left between them. CDR3 region: CASSSGGVSEKLFF. The CDR3 nucleotides are TGCGCCAGCAGCTCCGGCGGGGTTTCTGAAAAACTGTTTTTT.

This clonotype is a singleton in its sample. The chain links TRBV29-1 to TRBJ2-6; D may be TRBD1 (7 bases). Trimming pared 6 bases from V and 3 bases from J, leaving 15 bases between. CDR1 and CDR2 (germline): SQVTM, ANQGSEA. The CDR3 extends over 15 amino acids. The CDR3 loop reads CSVVPGGGGANVLTF. Here the CDR3 DNA reads TGCAGCGTGGTCCCAGGGGGAGGTGGGGCCAACGTCCTGACTTTC.

This clonotype was recorded a few times. The chain recombines TRBV29-1 with TRBJ2-7, with 7 nucleotides matching TRBD1. The CDR3 totals 13 residues. V shed 1 base and J 2 bases; nucleotides not matched to a gene: 2. Germline V gene data show CDR1 as SQVTM and CDR2 as ANQGSEA. The CDR3 reads CSVEGDSAYEQYF. The CDR3 nucleotides are TGCAGCGTTGAAGGGGACAGTGCCTACGAGCAGTACTTC.

This clonotype was observed at least ten times. This sequence joins TRBV29-1 and TRBJ2-7; perhaps TRBD2 as D (5 bases). The CDR3 extends over 11 amino acids. Trimming cost V 4 bases and J 7 bases, with 11 bases left between them. Germline CDR1 SQVTM, CDR2 ANQGSEA. The CDR3 here is CSVGGGEEQYF. Written as DNA, the CDR3 is TGCAGCGTTGGAGGAGGAGAAGAGCAGTACTTC.

V usage is TRBV6-5 and J usage is TRBJ2-7; D gene unclear. The ends were cut back, 6 bases at V and 7 bases at J, with 13 bases in the middle. The CDR3 is 12 residues long. The V gene's germline CDR1 is MNHEY and CDR2 SVGAGI. The CDR3 region has the DNA TGTGCCAGCAGCCACGGTGTGGGGGAGCAGTACTTC. Translating gives CASSHGVGEQYF.

The chain is built from TRBV6-5 and TRBJ2-5; 7 bases fit TRBD2. The V segment lost 4 bases and the J segment 4 bases; nucleotides outside the gene matches: 6. The CDR3 is made up of 14 amino acids. CDR1 and CDR2 from the germline V gene are MNHEY and SVGAGI. CDR3 amino acids: CASSWTRGPETQYF. For the CDR3, the DNA is TGTGCCAGCAGTTGGACTAGGGGACCAGAGACCCAGTACTTC.

In this sample, this clonotype turned up many times. The chain carries TRBV15 and TRBJ2-2; 7 bases are a match to TRBD2. The V and J ends lost 8 bases and 4 bases, in that order; junction bases with no gene match: 10. CDR3 size: 15 residues. Germline V gives CDR1 LNHNV, CDR2 YYDKDF (reference sequence). The CDR3 sequence is CATLRARGSTGELFF. In DNA form, the CDR3 reads TGTGCCACCCTCCGGGCCCGCGGGAGCACCGGGGAGCTGTTTTTT.

The table lists this clonotype with many counts. The chain is built from TRBV9 and TRBJ2-3, with 10 bases fitting TRBD1. The germline V gene has CDR1 SGDLS and CDR2 YYNGEE. This CDR3 is built from 15 residues. The ends lost 0 bases at V and 5 bases at J; junction bases unmatched: 3. The CDR3 spells CASSVEGTGVDTQYF. DNA of the CDR3: TGTGCCAGCAGCGTAGAAGGGACAGGGGTAGATACGCAGTATTTT.

This clonotype has just a few counts. The chain uses TRBV25-1 and TRBJ2-7, with 7 bases fitting TRBD2. The germline V gene encodes CDR1 MGHDK and CDR2 SYGVNS. J gave up 3 bases and V 7 bases, and 9 bases lay outside the gene matches. The CDR3 is 14 residues long. CDR3 protein: CASTDTTGGYEQYF. The DNA of the CDR3 is TGTGCCAGCACCGACACGACGGGAGGCTACGAGCAGTACTTC.

This clonotype appeared many times. The chain employs TRBV19 and TRBJ1-5; a possible D gene is TRBD1 (6 bases). Trimming pared 7 bases from V and 4 bases from J, leaving 14 bases between. CDR1 and CDR2 from the germline V gene are LNHDA and SQIVND (reference sequence). The CDR3 loop spans 14 amino acids. The DNA for the CDR3 is TGTGCCAGTACCCCCCGGACAGCAAATCAGCCCCAGCATTTT. It translates to CASTPRTANQPQHF.

This clonotype came up many times. This chain links TRBV20-1 with TRBJ2-7; tentatively, D is TRBD1 (5 bases). CDR1 and CDR2 (germline): DFQATT, SNEGSKA (reference sequence). The V gene lost 4 bases and the J gene lost 4 bases, with 14 bases spanning the gap. This CDR3 spans 13 amino acids. As DNA, the CDR3 is TGCAGTGCTAAGGATGGGGCCCGATACGAGCAGTACTTC. Translation: CSAKDGARYEQYF.

This clonotype was detected ten times or more. V gene TRBV2 combines with J gene TRBJ1-6, with 9 bases identical to TRBD1. The CDR3 sequence is 16 residues long. Germline-derived CDR1 and CDR2 are SNHLY and FYNNEI. V lost 5 bases to trimming and J lost 1 base; unmatched junction nucleotides: 3. CDR3 region: CASSKQGASYNSPLHF. The CDR3 DNA reads as TGTGCCAGCAGTAAACAGGGGGCTTCCTATAATTCACCCCTCCACTTT.

This clonotype was observed a few times. The chain joins TRBV9 to TRBJ2-5, with D possibly being TRBD1 (5 bases). This CDR3 has 14 amino acids. Per the germline V gene, CDR1 is SGDLS and CDR2 is YYNGEE. V lost 4 bases and J lost 4, with 14 bases in between. CDR3 in DNA: TGTGCCAGCAGCCAAGGAACAGGTGGAGAGACCCAGTACTTC. Its protein is CASSQGTGGETQYF.

This sequence joins TRBV7-9 and TRBJ2-2; D possibly uses TRBD1 or TRBD2 (6 bases each). CDR1 SEHNR and CDR2 FQNEAQ come from the germline V gene (reference sequence). The V and J ends lost 3 bases and 0 bases respectively, with 14 bases between them. This CDR3 contains 17 residues. The chain's CDR3 is CASSLGTGDTNTGELFF. The CDR3 region has the DNA TGTGCCAGCAGCTTGGGGACGGGGGACACGAACACCGGGGAGCTGTTTTTT.

CDR3: CASSLGVGRVNEKLFF. The CDR3, as DNA: TGTGCCAGCAGCTTAGGGGTCGGCAGAGTTAATGAAAAACTGTTTTTT. The chain has TRBV11-2 and TRBJ1-4; D not certain. Trimming removed 1 base from V and 4 bases from J, with 13 bases in between. The CDR3 is 16 residues long. Germline-derived CDR1 and CDR2 are SGHAT and FQNNGV.

The count of this clonotype is one. The chain carries TRBV11-2 and TRBJ1-2, with D possibly TRBD1 on 6 matching bases. Deletions cut 5 bases from V and 4 bases from J, with 14 bases between. Germline assignment: CDR1 SGHAT and CDR2 FQNNGV. The CDR3 runs 14 residues. The DNA for the CDR3 is TGTGCCAGCAGCCCGACGGACAGTCTCTATGGCTACACCTTC. Translated, it gives CASSPTDSLYGYTF.

This clonotype was picked up a small number of times. The chain uses TRBV19 and TRBJ1-1, with 10 bases matching TRBD1. From germline, CDR1 is LNHDA and CDR2 SQIVND (reference sequence). The CDR3 spans 16 residues. With 4 bases clipped from V and 0 bases from J, the junction kept 5 bases outside the gene matches. As DNA, the CDR3 is TGTGCCAGTAGTACGTTGGGACAGGGGATGAACACTGAAGCTTTCTTT. Protein product: CASSTLGQGMNTEAFF.